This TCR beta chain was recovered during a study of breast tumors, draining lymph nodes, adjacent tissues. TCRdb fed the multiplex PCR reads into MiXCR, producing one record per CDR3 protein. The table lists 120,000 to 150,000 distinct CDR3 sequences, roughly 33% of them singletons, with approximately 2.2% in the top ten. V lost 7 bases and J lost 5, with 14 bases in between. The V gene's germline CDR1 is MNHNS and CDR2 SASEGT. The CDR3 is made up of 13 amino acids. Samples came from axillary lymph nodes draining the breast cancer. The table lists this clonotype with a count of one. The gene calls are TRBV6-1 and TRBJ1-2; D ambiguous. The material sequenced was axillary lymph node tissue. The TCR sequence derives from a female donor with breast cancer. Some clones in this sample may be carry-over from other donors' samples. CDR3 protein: CASTQTEVYGYTF. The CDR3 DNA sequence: TGTGCCAGCACCCAGACGGAGGTGTATGGCTACACCTTC.